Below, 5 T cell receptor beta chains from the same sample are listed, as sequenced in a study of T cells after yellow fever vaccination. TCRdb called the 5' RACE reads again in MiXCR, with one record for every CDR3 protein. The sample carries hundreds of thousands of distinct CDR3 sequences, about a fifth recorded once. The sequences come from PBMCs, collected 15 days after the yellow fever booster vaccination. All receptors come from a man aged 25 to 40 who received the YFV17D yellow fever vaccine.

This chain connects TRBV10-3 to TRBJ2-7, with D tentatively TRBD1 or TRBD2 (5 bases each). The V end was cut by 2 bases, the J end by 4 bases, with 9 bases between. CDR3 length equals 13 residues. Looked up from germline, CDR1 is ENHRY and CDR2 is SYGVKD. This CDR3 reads CAISEGAGYEQYF. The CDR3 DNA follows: TGTGCCATCAGTGAGGGGGCGGGTTACGAGCAGTACTTC.

The CDR3 bases are TGCAGCGGGAGGCTAGCGGCAGAAGAGACCCAGTACTTC. Translation gives CSGRLAAEETQYF. This chain links TRBV29-1 with TRBJ2-5; TRBD2 matches at 7 bases. The V segment lost 7 bases and the J segment 3 bases; nucleotides outside the gene matches: 8. The CDR3 loop spans 13 amino acids. The V gene's germline CDR1 is SQVTM and CDR2 ANQGSEA.

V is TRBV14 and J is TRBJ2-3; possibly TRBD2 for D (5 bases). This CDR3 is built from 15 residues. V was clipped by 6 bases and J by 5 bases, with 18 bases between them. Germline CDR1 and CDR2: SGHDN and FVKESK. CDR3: CASSHDVAPGDTQYF. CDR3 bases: TGTGCCAGCAGTCACGACGTAGCGCCCGGAGATACGCAGTATTTT. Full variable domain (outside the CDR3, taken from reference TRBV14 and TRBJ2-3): EAGVTQFPSHSVIEKGQTVTLRCDPISGHDNLYWYRRVMGKEIKFLLHFVKESKQDESGMPNNRFLAERTGGTYSTLKVQPAELEDSGVYFCASSHDVAPGDTQYFGPGTRLTVL.

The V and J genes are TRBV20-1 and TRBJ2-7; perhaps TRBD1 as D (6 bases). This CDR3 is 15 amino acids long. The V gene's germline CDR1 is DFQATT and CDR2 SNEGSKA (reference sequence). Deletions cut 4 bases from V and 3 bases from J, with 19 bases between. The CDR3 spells CSAINRAEENYEQYF. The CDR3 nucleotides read TGCAGTGCTATCAACAGGGCCGAGGAAAACTACGAGCAGTACTTC.

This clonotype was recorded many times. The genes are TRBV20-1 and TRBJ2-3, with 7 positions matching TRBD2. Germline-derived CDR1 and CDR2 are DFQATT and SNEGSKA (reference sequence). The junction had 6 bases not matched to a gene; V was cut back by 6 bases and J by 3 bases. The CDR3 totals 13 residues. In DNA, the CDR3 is TGCAGTGCGAGGACTAGTGGTACAGATACGCAGTATTTT. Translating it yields CSARTSGTDTQYF.